Listed below are T cell receptor beta chains from one sample, sequenced in a study of blood T cell repertoires in COVID-19. TCRdb's copy holds only in-frame clones and misses some; the assay was immunoSEQ multiplex PCR. The sample has approximately 100,000 clones; around nine tenths are singletons. The sequenced sample consisted of peripheral blood. The receptor set was obtained from a man in his 70s with acute or convalescent COVID-19. Both conserved end residues are part of each CDR3. A D gene is named only where the DNA matches it firmly. The size field is filled for only some rows; it gives once, few, many or a size class.

d_call	v_call	clone_size	cdr3_length	j_call	cdr3_aa	cdr3_nt
TRBD2	TRBV5-1	-	14	TRBJ2-3	CASSLAGGQDTQYF	TGCGCCAGCAGCTTGGCGGGGGGGCAAGATACGCAGTATTTT
TRBD1	TRBV30	-	14	TRBJ2-7	CAWSLRQGAYEQYF	TGTGCCTGGAGTCTTAGACAGGGGGCTTACGAGCAGTACTTC
-	TRBV7-2	-	13	TRBJ1-1	CASSRGSHTEAFF	TGTGCCAGCAGCCGCGGGTCTCACACTGAAGCTTTCTTT
TRBD2	TRBV5-4	-	14	TRBJ2-1	CASSFGGRADEQFF	TGTGCCAGCAGCTTCGGGGGGAGGGCCGATGAGCAGTTCTTC
TRBD2	TRBV3-1/TRBV3-2	once	16	TRBJ2-2	CASNRLAGGSTGELFF	TGTGCCAGCAACCGACTAGCGGGGGGCAGTACCGGGGAGCTGTTTTTT
-	TRBV11-2	-	15	TRBJ1-6	CASSPGNPYNSPLHF	TGTGCCAGCAGCCCAGGGAATCCCTATAATTCACCCCTCCACTTT
TRBD2	TRBV7-9	-	16	TRBJ2-1	CASSLKGTSGYNEQFF	TGTGCCAGCAGCTTAAAGGGGACTAGCGGCTACAATGAGCAGTTCTTC
TRBD1	TRBV10-3	-	14	TRBJ2-7	CAISESTGGYEQYF	TGTGCCATCAGTGAGTCGACAGGGGGCTACGAGCAGTACTTC
TRBD1	TRBV28	-	14	TRBJ1-2	CASAQVTGPYGYTF	TGTGCCAGCGCTCAAGTGACAGGGCCGTATGGCTACACCTTC
-	TRBV4-1	-	16	TRBJ2-2	CASSQVTGSRAGELFF	TGCGCCAGCAGCCAAGTGACCGGGAGTAGGGCCGGGGAGCTGTTTTTT
-	TRBV4-1	-	18	TRBJ2-1	CASSPTGASVQKYNEQFF	TGCGCCAGCAGCCCGACTGGGGCTAGCGTACAAAAGTACAATGAGCAGTTCTTC
-	TRBV6-5	-	12	TRBJ2-3	CASRGQSDTQYF	TGTGCCAGCCGCGGACAGTCCGATACGCAGTATTTT
-	TRBV27	-	14	TRBJ1-5	CAREQVHSNQPQHF	TGTGCCAGAGAACAGGTTCATAGCAATCAGCCCCAGCATTTT
-	TRBV3-1/TRBV3-2	-	13	TRBJ2-1	CASSQDTSNEQFF	TGTGCCAGCAGCCAAGATACTAGCAATGAGCAGTTCTTC
-	TRBV15	-	15	TRBJ1-6	CATRQPVLDNSPLHF	TGTGCCACCAGACAGCCCGTGTTGGATAATTCACCCCTCCACTTT
TRBD2	TRBV11-3	-	17	TRBJ2-2	CASSLAILADNTGELFF	TGTGCCAGCAGCTTAGCCATTCTAGCGGATAACACCGGGGAGCTGTTTTTT
-	TRBV5-1	-	14	TRBJ1-2	CASSLEIGTHGYTF	TGCGCCAGCAGCTTGGAGATAGGGACTCACGGCTACACCTTC
TRBD2	TRBV5-1	-	16	TRBJ2-7	CASSFSLAGISYEQYF	TGCGCCAGCAGCTTCAGCCTAGCGGGGATCTCCTACGAGCAGTACTTC
-	TRBV12-5	-	15	TRBJ2-7	CASGLPTASSYEQYF	TGTGCTAGTGGTTTGCCGACAGCCAGCTCCTACGAGCAGTACTTC
TRBD2	TRBV11-3	-	15	TRBJ2-7	CASRPGGLAGYEQYF	TGTGCCAGCAGGCCCGGGGGACTAGCGGGCTACGAGCAGTACTTC
TRBD2	TRBV7-9	-	16	TRBJ2-3	CASSYGTSGRTDTQYF	TGTGCCAGCAGTTACGGGACTAGCGGCCGCACAGATACGCAGTATTTT
-	TRBV12-5	-	16	TRBJ2-2	CASGFFRVANTGELFF	TGTGCTAGTGGTTTTTTCAGGGTAGCGAACACCGGGGAGCTGTTTTTT
TRBD2	TRBV28	-	16	TRBJ2-1	CASSPTSGGSYNEQFF	TGTGCCAGCAGCCCAACTAGCGGGGGATCCTACAATGAGCAGTTCTTC
-	TRBV6-2/TRBV6-3	-	14	TRBJ1-4	CASSYLSGTGKLFF	TGTGCCAGCAGTTACCTTTCCGGTACAGGTAAACTGTTTTTT
-	TRBV12-3/TRBV12-4	-	12	TRBJ1-1	CASSLSVAQAFF	TGTGCCAGCAGTCTTTCAGTTGCCCAGGCTTTCTTT
TRBD2	TRBV29-1	-	13	TRBJ2-1	CSGVAGGKNEQFF	TGCAGCGGGGTAGCGGGAGGGAAGAATGAGCAGTTCTTC
-	TRBV7-9	-	13	TRBJ1-5	CASSLGGDQPQHF	TGTGCCAGCAGCTTAGGGGGAGATCAGCCCCAGCATTTT
TRBD1	TRBV5-1	-	12	TRBJ2-7	CASTDRGHEQYF	TGCGCCAGTACGGACAGGGGGCACGAGCAGTACTTC
TRBD2	TRBV19	few	19	TRBJ2-3	CASSPRRWTSGRKGYTQYF	TGTGCCAGTAGCCCCCGAAGGTGGACTAGCGGGAGGAAGGGGTATACGCAGTATTTT
-	TRBV15	-	14	TRBJ1-1	CATSRQVRDTEAFF	TGTGCCACCAGCCGACAGGTTAGGGACACTGAAGCTTTCTTT
-	TRBV7-2	-	13	TRBJ2-1	CASSLGAKSEQFF	TGTGCCAGCAGCTTAGGAGCAAAAAGTGAGCAGTTCTTC
TRBD1	TRBV3-1/TRBV3-2	-	18	TRBJ1-1	CASSNSGTGGPRVTEAFF	TGTGCCAGCAGTAACTCCGGGACAGGGGGCCCCCGGGTCACTGAAGCTTTCTTT
-	TRBV4-1	-	15	TRBJ1-2	CASSQGVGLSPGYTF	TGCGCCAGCAGCCAAGGGGTGGGCCTTTCCCCTGGCTACACCTTC
TRBD1	TRBV6-5	-	14	TRBJ1-1	CASSRDRVNTEAFF	TGTGCCAGCAGTCGGGACAGGGTGAACACTGAAGCTTTCTTT
-	TRBV6-1	-	14	TRBJ1-1	CASSYLTGDTEAFF	TGTGCCAGCAGCTATCTGACAGGAGACACTGAAGCTTTCTTT
-	TRBV7-2	-	15	TRBJ2-7	CASSAVLGGRNEQYF	TGTGCCAGCAGCGCTGTATTAGGGGGAAGGAACGAGCAGTACTTC
-	TRBV15	few	12	TRBJ2-1	CATSKEYGEQFF	TGTGCCACCAGCAAAGAATACGGTGAGCAGTTCTTC
-	TRBV15	-	14	TRBJ1-5	CATMGRDWNQPQHF	TGTGCCACCATGGGCAGGGATTGGAATCAGCCCCAGCATTTT
-	TRBV18	-	15	TRBJ2-7	CASCAGVGGPYEQYF	TGTGCCAGCTGTGCCGGGGTCGGGGGGCCCTACGAGCAGTACTTC
-	TRBV6-2/TRBV6-3	-	13	TRBJ2-3	CASSYRSLDTQYF	TGTGCCAGCAGTTATCGTTCCCTGGATACGCAGTATTTT
-	TRBV6-5	once	13	TRBJ1-6	CASTQGSNSPLHF	TGTGCCAGCACCCAGGGATCCAATTCACCCCTCCACTTT
-	TRBV11-3	-	12	TRBJ2-7	CASSLTTYEQYF	TGTGCCAGCAGCTTAACTACCTACGAGCAGTACTTC
-	TRBV9	once	13	TRBJ2-2	CASSFQGAGELFF	TGTGCCAGCAGCTTTCAGGGTGCCGGGGAGCTGTTTTTT
-	TRBV3-1/TRBV3-2	many	15	TRBJ1-5	CASSQDRTFNQPQHF	TGTGCCAGCAGCCAAGATAGGACATTTAATCAGCCCCAGCATTTT
-	TRBV3-1/TRBV3-2	-	15	TRBJ1-5	CASSRTAYSNQPQHF	TGTGCCAGCAGCCGGACAGCTTATAGCAATCAGCCCCAGCATTTT
-	TRBV2	-	14	TRBJ1-5	CASSVRQGNQPQHF	TGTGCCAGCAGTGTGAGACAAGGCAATCAGCCCCAGCATTTT
-	TRBV19	-	15	TRBJ2-7	CASSISTGKTYEQYF	TGTGCCAGTAGTATATCGACCGGGAAAACCTACGAGCAGTACTTC
-	TRBV5-1	-	13	TRBJ1-2	CASSLFYRDGYTF	TGCGCCAGCAGCTTATTTTACAGGGATGGCTACACCTTC
TRBD2	TRBV7-6	-	16	TRBJ2-5	CASKPVASGVQETQYF	TGTGCCAGCAAGCCGGTGGCTAGCGGGGTCCAAGAGACCCAGTACTTC
-	TRBV11-3	-	14	TRBJ1-1	CASSLEDSHTEAFF	TGTGCCAGCAGCTTAGAAGACAGCCACACTGAAGCTTTCTTT
TRBD2	TRBV19	-	15	TRBJ2-3	CASSIGGGPPDTQYF	TGTGCCAGTAGTATCGGCGGGGGGCCTCCAGATACGCAGTATTTT
TRBD1	TRBV27	-	14	TRBJ1-5	CATAGGRAQAPQHF	TGTGCCACAGCAGGGGGCCGGGCACAGGCGCCCCAGCATTTT